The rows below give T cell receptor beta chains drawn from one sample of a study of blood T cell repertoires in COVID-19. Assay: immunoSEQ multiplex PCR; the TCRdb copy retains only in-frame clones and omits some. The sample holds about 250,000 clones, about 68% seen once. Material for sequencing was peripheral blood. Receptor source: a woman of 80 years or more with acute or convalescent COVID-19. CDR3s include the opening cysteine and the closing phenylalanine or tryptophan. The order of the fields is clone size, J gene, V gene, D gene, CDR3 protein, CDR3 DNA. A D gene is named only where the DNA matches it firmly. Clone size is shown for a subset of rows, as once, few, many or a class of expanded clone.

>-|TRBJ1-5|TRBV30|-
CAWSWRTGLSQPQHF
TGTGCCTGGAGTTGGCGAACAGGGCTCTCTCAGCCCCAGCATTTT
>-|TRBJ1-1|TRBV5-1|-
CASSLDSEAFF
TGCGCCAGCAGCTTGGACAGTGAAGCTTTCTTT
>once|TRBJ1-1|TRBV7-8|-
CASSLETGEAFF
TGTGCCAGCAGCTTAGAGACAGGTGAAGCTTTCTTT
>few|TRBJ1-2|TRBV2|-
CASSEEGQDYGYTF
TGTGCCAGCAGTGAAGAGGGACAAGACTATGGCTACACCTTC
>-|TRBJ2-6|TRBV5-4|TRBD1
CASSLGQGASGANVLTF
TGTGCCAGCAGCTTGGGACAGGGGGCTTCTGGGGCCAACGTCCTGACTTTC
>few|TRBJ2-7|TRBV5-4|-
CASSLTENYEQYF
TGTGCCAGCAGCTTAACAGAAAACTACGAGCAGTACTTC
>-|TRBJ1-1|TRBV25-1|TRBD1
CASSESGQGEAFF
TGTGCCAGCAGTGAGAGTGGACAGGGAGAAGCTTTCTTT
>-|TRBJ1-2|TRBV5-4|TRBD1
CASSFKLTGTDYTF
TGTGCCAGCAGCTTTAAGTTAACCGGGACAGACTACACCTTC
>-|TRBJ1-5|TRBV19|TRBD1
CASSGTGWANQPQHF
TGTGCCAGTAGTGGGACAGGGTGGGCCAATCAGCCCCAGCATTTT
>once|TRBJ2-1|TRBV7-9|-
CASSSQGFEQFF
TGTGCCAGCAGCTCACAGGGTTTTGAGCAGTTCTTC
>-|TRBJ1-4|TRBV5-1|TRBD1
CASTQGQPTTNEKLFF
TGCGCCAGCACCCAGGGACAGCCAACAACTAATGAAAAACTGTTTTTT
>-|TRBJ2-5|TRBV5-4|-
CASSTGNQETQYF
TGTGCCAGCAGCACGGGAAACCAAGAGACCCAGTACTTC
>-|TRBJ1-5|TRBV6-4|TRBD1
CASRFPGQGAGYQPQHF
TGTGCCAGCAGATTTCCGGGCCAGGGGGCAGGTTATCAGCCCCAGCATTTT
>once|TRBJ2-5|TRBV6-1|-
CASSEEGLGTQYF
TGTGCCAGCAGTGAGGAGGGTCTGGGAACCCAGTACTTC
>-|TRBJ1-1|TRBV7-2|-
CASSFQQGGYTEAFF
TGTGCCAGCAGCTTTCAACAGGGTGGTTACACTGAAGCTTTCTTT
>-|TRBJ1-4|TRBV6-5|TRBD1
CASRQGGGEKLFF
TGTGCCAGCAGACAGGGGGGCGGTGAAAAACTGTTTTTT
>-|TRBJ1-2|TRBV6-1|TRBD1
CASSEATGMGGYTF
TGTGCCAGCAGTGAAGCGACAGGGATGGGTGGCTACACCTTC
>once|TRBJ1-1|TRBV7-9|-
CASIRGAENTEAFF
TGTGCCAGCATCCGCGGGGCAGAGAACACTGAAGCTTTCTTT
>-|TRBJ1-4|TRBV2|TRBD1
CASSGGTGVEKLFF
TGTGCCAGCAGTGGCGGGACAGGGGTTGAAAAACTGTTTTTT
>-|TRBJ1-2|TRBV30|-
CAWSVRGAGGYTF
TGTGCCTGGAGTGTACGGGGGGCAGGGGGCTACACCTTC
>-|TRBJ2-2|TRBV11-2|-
CASSLAVSGTGELFF
TGTGCCAGCAGCTTAGCAGTCTCAGGCACCGGGGAGCTGTTTTTT
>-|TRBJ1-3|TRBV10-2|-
CASSRGQTSGNTIYF
TGCGCCAGCAGTCGAGGACAGACGTCAGGAAACACCATATATTTT
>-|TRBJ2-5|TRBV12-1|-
CASSRGFQETQYF
TGTGCCAGCAGCCGGGGGTTCCAAGAGACCCAGTACTTC
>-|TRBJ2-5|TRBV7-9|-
CASSLVRRQGHQETQYF
TGTGCCAGCAGCTTAGTCCGCCGGCAGGGGCACCAAGAGACCCAGTACTTC
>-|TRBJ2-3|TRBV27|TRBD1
CASSLDRSVTDTQYF
TGTGCCAGCAGTTTGGACAGGAGTGTCACAGATACGCAGTATTTT
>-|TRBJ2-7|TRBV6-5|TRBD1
CASTTRTGGSEQYF
TGTGCCAGCACTACCCGGACAGGGGGGTCCGAGCAGTACTTC
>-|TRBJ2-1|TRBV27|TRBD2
CASSSLAGLASYNEQFF
TGTGCCAGCAGTTCCCTTGCGGGACTAGCCTCCTACAATGAGCAGTTCTTC
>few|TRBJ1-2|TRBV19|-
CASSIIGVGAQRYGYTF
TGTGCCAGTAGTATTATTGGGGTGGGGGCGCAGAGGTATGGCTACACCTTC
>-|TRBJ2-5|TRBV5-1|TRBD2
CASSPGTSGMETQYF
TGCGCCAGCAGCCCAGGGACTAGCGGGATGGAGACCCAGTACTTC
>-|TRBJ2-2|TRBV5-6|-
CASSLVTGRTGELFF
TGTGCCAGCAGCTTAGTGACAGGGAGGACCGGGGAGCTGTTTTTT
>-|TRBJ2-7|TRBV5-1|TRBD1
CASKGQGPIEQYF
TGCGCCAGCAAAGGACAGGGGCCGATCGAGCAGTACTTC
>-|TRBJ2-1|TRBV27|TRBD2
CASSLSTSGSSYEQFF
TGTGCCAGCAGTTTGTCGACTAGCGGGAGTAGTTATGAGCAGTTCTTC
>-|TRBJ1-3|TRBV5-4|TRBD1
CASSFGQGSGNTIYF
TGTGCCAGCAGCTTTGGACAGGGAAGTGGAAACACCATATATTTT
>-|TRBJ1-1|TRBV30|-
CAWSKKVSAGAEAFF
TGTGCCTGGAGTAAAAAAGTATCCGCAGGGGCTGAAGCTTTCTTT
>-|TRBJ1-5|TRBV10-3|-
CAISATRMDQPQHF
TGTGCCATCAGCGCGACACGGATGGATCAGCCCCAGCATTTT
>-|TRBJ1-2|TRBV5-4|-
CASSRPYDRTANYGYTF
TGTGCCAGCAGCAGGCCCTACGACAGGACAGCTAACTATGGCTACACCTTC